This TCR beta chain appears in the sequencing data of a study of metastatic and nonmetastatic thyroid tumors. This clone was recorded at least ten times. Methods used by the authors: In papillary thyroid cancer, a distant-metastasis classifier was built using CDR3 differences across clinicopathological groups. TCRdb re-analyzed the PCR reads through MiXCR. TCRdb, not the original authors, processed these V and J calls. This sample carries some 15,000 clones, roughly 29% of them seen once, and the ten largest clones take 45% to 55%. Patients had received no treatment of any kind before thyroid surgery. CDR3 length: 17 amino acids. Per germline, CDR1 SGHVS and CDR2 FNYEAQ. Trimming cost V 5 bases and J 6 bases, with 25 bases left between them.

Material for sequencing was tumor tissue. The source is a male donor with papillary thyroid cancer or a benign thyroid nodule (not recorded which). Some clones in this sample may be carry-over from other donors' samples. The rearrangement joins TRBV7-6 to TRBJ1-1, with no clear D. The CDR3 reads CASSPSVEGFFVAEAFF. In nucleotides, the CDR3 is TGTGCCAGCAGCCCCAGCGTGGAGGGTTTTTTCGTCGCTGAAGCTTTCTTT.